These 31 T cell receptor beta chains were sequenced from one sample in a study of cytomegalovirus exposure and HLA in healthy donors. The PCR employed 60 Vbeta primers together with 13 Jbeta primers. Here immunoSEQ multiplex PCR was the method, and the copy in TCRdb shows in-frame clones only, minus some. The sample shows about 160,000 clones, approximately 88% of them seen only once. Specimen: PBMCs. The receptors here all came from a boy between 2 and 10 years old in good health and CMV-seronegative.

This clone was counted between two and nine times. The chain links TRBV29-1 to TRBJ2-3, with TRBD2 matching 9 bases. Germline V CDR1 and CDR2: SQVTM, ANQGSEA. V gave up 6 bases and J gave up 5 bases; unmatched junction bases: 15. This CDR3 spans 16 amino acids. CDR3 region: CSVGGLAGGRGDTQYF. For the CDR3, the DNA is TGCAGCGTGGGGGGTTTGGCGGGGGGGCGAGGAGATACGCAGTATTTT.

The CDR3 DNA follows: TGTGCCAGCAGCGTATTGGGGACAGGGGAAGGCTACACCTTC. Amino acids: CASSVLGTGEGYTF. This chain connects TRBV9 to TRBJ1-2; TRBD1 agrees at 10 bases. Germline-derived CDR1 and CDR2 are SGDLS and YYNGEE. The CDR3 extends over 14 amino acids. The J segment lost 8 bases and the V segment lost 1 base, leaving 5 bases of the junction unmatched. Full variable domain (remainder filled in from reference TRBV9 and TRBJ1-2): DSGVTQTPKHLITATGQRVTLRCSPRSGDLSVYWYQQSLDQGLQFLIQYYNGEERAKGNILERFSAQQFPDLHSELNLSSLELGDSALYFCASSVLGTGEGYTFGSGTRLTVV.

The gene calls are TRBV27 and TRBJ1-2, with D possibly being TRBD1 (5 bases). The CDR3 is 18 amino acids. Germline lookup yields CDR1 MNHEY and CDR2 SMNVEV (reference sequence). The ends were cut back, 5 bases at V and 1 base at J, with 23 bases in the middle. DNA for the CDR3: TGTGCCAGCAGTACCTCGGGACTCCTGGCAGTCCTTAACTATGGCTACACCTTC. Translation: CASSTSGLLAVLNYGYTF.

The chain is built from TRBV7-2 and TRBJ2-5, with 15 nucleotides matching TRBD2. Germline V gives CDR1 SGHTA, CDR2 FQGNSA. Trimming cost V 7 bases and J 1 base; bases outside gene matches: 4. This CDR3 spans 16 amino acids. CDR3 nucleotide sequence: TGTGCCAGCACTGGACTAGCGGGAGGGTTCCAAGAGACCCAGTACTTC. The encoded protein is CASTGLAGGFQETQYF.

This clone was seen a few times. The chain is built from TRBV7-6 and TRBJ2-3; the match to TRBD2 covers 9 bases. The CDR3 runs to 18 residues. V shed 0 bases and J 5 bases; nucleotides not matched to a gene: 12. The germline gives CDR1 SGHVS, CDR2 FNYEAQ. CDR3 region: CASSLASSGGPGGDTQYF. CDR3 coding DNA: TGTGCCAGCAGCTTAGCGTCCAGCGGGGGGCCCGGGGGAGATACGCAGTATTTT. The whole variable domain, filled in from reference TRBV7-6 and TRBJ2-3, reads GAGVSQSPRYKVTKRGQDVALRCDPISGHVSLYWYRQALGQGPEFLTYFNYEAQQDKSGLPNDRFSAERPEGSISTLTIQRTEQRDSAMYRCASSLASSGGPGGDTQYFGPGTRLTVL.

The chain is built from TRBV30 and TRBJ1-4; D is perhaps TRBD1 (5 bases). CDR1 GTSNPN and CDR2 SVGIG come from the germline V gene (reference sequence). Between the trimmed V and J ends, which lost 0 bases and 4 bases, there was a span of 12 bases. The CDR3 is 15 residues long. In nucleotides, the CDR3 is TGTGCCTGGAGTGTTGGAGTGGGGGGTAATGAAAAACTGTTTTTT. Translating it yields CAWSVGVGGNEKLFF. Together with reference TRBV30 and TRBJ1-4, the CDR3 gives the full variable domain: SQTIHQWPATLVQPVGSPLSLECTVEGTSNPNLYWYRQAAGRGLQLLFYSVGIGQISSEVPQNLSASRPQDRQFILSSKKLLLSDSGFYLCAWSVGVGGNEKLFFGSGTQLSVL.

J is TRBJ2-7 and V is TRBV11-2, with D unresolved. Trimming stripped 1 base from V and 3 bases from J, with 10 bases between. The CDR3 length is 14 residues. Germline V lookup: CDR1 SGHAT, CDR2 FQNNGV. The CDR3 bases are TGTGCCAGCAGCTTAGGCCTGCTAAACTACGAGCAGTACTTC. Translated: CASSLGLLNYEQYF.

CDR3 bases: TGTGCCTGGACGAGACAGGCCTACACCTACGAGCAGTACTTC. Translating it yields CAWTRQAYTYEQYF. The chain recombines TRBV30 with TRBJ2-7, with a weak D call TRBD1 (6 bases). Germline V gene sequence: CDR1 GTSNPN, CDR2 SVGIG (reference sequence). The length of the CDR3 is 14 residues. V lost 4 bases and J lost 2, with 15 bases in between.

The chain combines TRBV7-9 with TRBJ1-1, with TRBD1 identical over 7 bases. CDR3 length equals 15 residues. The V and J ends lost 3 bases and 1 base, in that order; junction bases with no gene match: 5. Germline assignment: CDR1 SEHNR and CDR2 FQNEAQ (reference sequence). This CDR3 reads CASSLETGANTEAFF. The CDR3 DNA follows: TGTGCCAGCAGCTTGGAAACAGGGGCGAACACTGAAGCTTTCTTT.

V gene TRBV28 combines with J gene TRBJ1-1; TRBD1 is a possible D gene (5 bases). This CDR3 has 15 residues. The germline V gene encodes CDR1 MDHEN and CDR2 SYDVKM. Deletions cut 2 bases from V and 6 bases from J, with 16 bases between. The CDR3 sequence: CASSLPSKGKPEAFF. The CDR3 region has the DNA TGTGCCAGCAGTTTACCGAGTAAGGGGAAACCTGAAGCTTTCTTT.

V usage is TRBV7-8 and J usage is TRBJ2-5, with a tentative D call TRBD1 (6 bases). From germline, CDR1 is SGHVS and CDR2 FQNEAQ. V was shortened by 4 bases and J by 5 bases, with 11 bases between the two germline ends. The CDR3 is 13 residues long. CDR3 DNA: TGTGCCAGCAGCTCAGGGGTGGACGAGACCCAGTACTTC. It specifies CASSSGVDETQYF.

V usage is TRBV18 and J usage is TRBJ2-3; D is undetermined. Germline V gives CDR1 KGHSH, CDR2 LQKENI. V lost 4 bases to trimming and J lost 6 bases, with 8 bases between them. CDR3 length: 12 residues. The CDR3 region is CASSRASDTQYF. In DNA, the CDR3 is TGTGCCAGCTCACGCGCCTCTGATACGCAGTATTTT.

The rearrangement joins TRBV27 to TRBJ1-2; D perhaps matches TRBD1 (6 bases). The V gene's germline CDR1 is MNHEY and CDR2 SMNVEV (reference sequence). This CDR3 has 14 residues. V gave up 5 bases and J gave up 5 bases, with 15 bases separating them. CDR3 DNA: TGTGCCAGCAGTCCAGGACAGCGTCTATATGGCTACACCTTC. It is translated as CASSPGQRLYGYTF.

V and J are TRBV6-5 and TRBJ1-1; D not resolved. Germline CDR1 is MNHEY and CDR2 is SVGAGI. V was clipped by 4 bases and J by 1 base, with 7 bases between them. The CDR3 is made up of 13 amino acids. CDR3 loop: CASSLHKNTEAFF. CDR3 sequence (DNA): TGTGCCAGCAGTTTACATAAGAACACTGAAGCTTTCTTT.

V and J are TRBV4-3 and TRBJ1-2, with D hard to call. Germline V lookup: CDR1 LGHNA, CDR2 YSLEER. The CDR3 consists of 16 residues. Trimming removed 5 bases from V and 3 bases from J, with 19 bases in between. For the CDR3, the DNA is TGCGCCAGCAGCAGGAGTTACCCCCTCCTATACTATGGCTACACCTTC. Translating gives CASSRSYPLLYYGYTF.

The chain uses TRBV28 and TRBJ2-7; TRBD2 agrees at 12 bases. The CDR3 length is 15 residues. J gave up 6 bases and V 5 bases, and 8 bases lay outside the gene matches. Germline CDR1 and CDR2: MDHEN and SYDVKM. The CDR3 is CASSASGRALGEQYF. The CDR3 DNA is TGTGCCAGCAGTGCTAGCGGGAGGGCTTTAGGCGAGCAGTACTTC.

The chain links TRBV27 to TRBJ1-1, with D unresolved. V was pared by 5 bases and J by 9 bases, with 13 bases between. The CDR3 loop spans 12 amino acids. Looked up from germline, CDR1 is MNHEY and CDR2 is SMNVEV (reference sequence). The CDR3 sequence: CASSHLPEQAFF. The CDR3 DNA reads as TGTGCCAGCAGTCACCTACCCGAGCAAGCTTTCTTT.

The chain is built from TRBV18 and TRBJ1-1; D perhaps matches TRBD1 (6 bases). This CDR3 is built from 15 residues. With 3 bases removed from V and 7 bases from J, the gap between germline ends came to 18 bases. The germline V gene has CDR1 KGHSH and CDR2 LQKENI. DNA for the CDR3: TGTGCCAGCTCACCGCACCACACAGGGAATGGTGAAGCTTTCTTT. Encoded protein: CASSPHHTGNGEAFF.

The chain links TRBV6-4 to TRBJ2-3, with 7 positions matching TRBD2. J gave up 12 bases and V 8 bases, and 14 bases lay outside the gene matches. Germline V gene data show CDR1 as MRHNA and CDR2 as SNTAGT. The CDR3 has 13 residues. Here the CDR3 reads CASLSREGIQQYF. The CDR3 region has the DNA TGTGCCAGCCTTTCGAGGGAGGGGATACAACAGTATTTT.

To note about this clone: The junction does not match germline at one end; this may be a read error. This sequence joins TRBV7-7 and TRBJ2-5; D is perhaps TRBD1 (8 bases). Germline loops: CDR1 SSHAT, CDR2 FNYEAQ (reference sequence). This CDR3 is built from 13 residues. The DNA of the CDR3 is TGTGCTAGCAGCGGGACAGGCCAAGAGACCCAGTACTTC. Protein: CASSGTGQETQYF.

The chain recombines TRBV5-1 with TRBJ2-1; D is ambiguous. In germline, CDR1 is SGHRS, CDR2 YFSETQ. V gave up 1 base and J gave up 3 bases, with 8 bases separating them. CDR3 length: 14 residues. CDR3 nucleotides: TGCGCCAGCAGCTTGAAGCTAGTCTACAATGAGCAGTTCTTC. Translation gives CASSLKLVYNEQFF.

This clone has a handful of counts. This chain joins TRBV30 and TRBJ1-2; 8 nucleotides line up with TRBD1. CDR1 and CDR2 (germline): GTSNPN, SVGIG (reference sequence). The J segment lost 8 bases and the V segment lost 0 bases, leaving 8 bases of the junction unmatched. The CDR3 has 14 amino acids. The CDR3 region has the DNA TGTGCCTGGAGTGTAAAGAGGACAGGGAGCGGCTACACCTTC. Amino acids: CAWSVKRTGSGYTF.

V gene TRBV30 combines with J gene TRBJ2-7, with 10 nucleotides matching TRBD2. This CDR3 has 14 residues. Germline V gives CDR1 GTSNPN, CDR2 SVGIG (reference sequence). V shed 3 bases, J shed 7 bases, and the junction held 9 bases outside the gene matches. CDR3 coding DNA: TGTGCCTGGAGGGGAGCGGGAGGGCCCGGGGAGCAGTACTTC. It codes for CAWRGAGGPGEQYF.

The genes are TRBV29-1 and TRBJ2-4; 10 nucleotides line up with TRBD1. The germline V gene has CDR1 SQVTM and CDR2 ANQGSEA. V shed 5 bases and J 0 bases; nucleotides not matched to a gene: 1. The CDR3 is 14 residues long. CDR3: CSVRDRGAKNIQYF. CDR3 in DNA: TGCAGCGTTAGGGACAGGGGAGCCAAAAACATTCAGTACTTC.

This rearrangement joins TRBV19 to TRBJ2-1; TRBD2 matches at 13 bases. With 5 bases clipped from V and 5 bases from J, the junction kept 3 bases outside the gene matches. Germline V gene sequence: CDR1 LNHDA, CDR2 SQIVND (reference sequence). The length of the CDR3 is 15 residues. CDR3 bases: TGTGCCAGTAGTCCGGGGACTAGCGGGAACAATGAGCAGTTCTTC. Protein product: CASSPGTSGNNEQFF.

V usage is TRBV11-2 and J usage is TRBJ1-5, with 9 bases fitting TRBD1. Germline V gene sequence: CDR1 SGHAT, CDR2 FQNNGV. CDR3 length equals 17 residues. J gave up 2 bases and V 1 base, and 6 bases lay outside the gene matches. The CDR3 loop reads CASSLGGTGRRNQPQHF. The CDR3 region has the DNA TGTGCCAGCAGCTTAGGAGGGACAGGGCGCCGCAATCAGCCCCAGCATTTT. The whole variable domain, filled in from reference TRBV11-2 and TRBJ1-5, reads EAGVAQSPRYKIIEKRQSVAFWCNPISGHATLYWYQQILGQGPKLLIQFQNNGVVDDSQLPKDRFSAERLKGVDSTLKIQPAKLEDSAVYLCASSLGGTGRRNQPQHFGDGTRLSIL.

Of note for this clone: A read error may produce the germline difference seen at one junction end. V gene TRBV5-6 combines with J gene TRBJ1-2; D is perhaps TRBD1 (5 bases). Germline V lookup: CDR1 SGHDT, CDR2 YYEEEE. There are 14 residues in the CDR3. For the CDR3, the DNA is TGTGCCAGCAGTTTGGGGGATGACAGTTATGGCTACACCTTC. Translated: CASSLGDDSYGYTF.

The chain uses TRBV19 and TRBJ2-5, with TRBD2 matching 13 bases. Germline V gives CDR1 LNHDA, CDR2 SQIVND (reference sequence). Germline trimming cut 4 bases from V and 1 base from J; bases unmatched to any gene: 6. The CDR3 runs to 17 residues. CDR3 sequence: CASSSWTSGGPQETQYF. The DNA for the CDR3 is TGTGCCAGTAGTAGCTGGACTAGCGGGGGTCCCCAAGAGACCCAGTACTTC.

J is TRBJ2-7 and V is TRBV19; TRBD1 is a possible D gene (6 bases). This CDR3 comprises 13 residues. The germline gives CDR1 LNHDA, CDR2 SQIVND (reference sequence). Trimming took 4 bases from V and 6 from J, leaving 13 bases between them. CDR3 protein: CASSRQGTGEQYF. The DNA for the CDR3 is TGTGCCAGTAGTAGGCAGGGGACGGGCGAGCAGTACTTC.

The chain couples TRBV29-1 to TRBJ2-7; weak D call: TRBD1 (5 bases). The germline V gene has CDR1 SQVTM and CDR2 ANQGSEA. V was cut by 3 bases and J by 7 bases, with 22 bases left in between. This CDR3 is built from 15 residues. The CDR3 sequence: CSVDICRAVKYEQYV. In DNA, the CDR3 is TGCAGCGTTGATATATGCAGGGCCGTCAAATATGAGCAGTACGTC.

CDR3 region: CASSQDFRGGNTIYF. CDR3 in DNA: TGCGCCAGCAGCCAAGATTTTAGGGGTGGAAACACCATATATTTT. The V gene is TRBV4-3, the J gene TRBJ1-3, with D possibly matching TRBD1 (5 bases). From germline, CDR1 is LGHNA and CDR2 YSLEER. The CDR3 extends over 15 amino acids. Trimming removed 0 bases from V and 3 bases from J, with 9 bases in between.